This entry concerns a single T cell receptor beta chain. The trim removed 3 bases at V and 5 bases at J, leaving 3 bases unmatched. The CDR3 runs to 13 residues. Authors' analysis steps: Reference gene primer amplification gave estimated nucleated cell counts. Assay: immunoSEQ multiplex PCR; the TCRdb copy retains only in-frame clones and omits some. Clone size and the V and J calls come from that table; the DNA yielded D and trimming. The sample consists of 70,000 to 90,000 clones, 70% to 90% of them appearing once. The sample belongs to a study of blood T cell repertoires in COVID-19. Study-wide background: Collection of acute and convalescent COVID-19 samples took place in the United States, Italy and Spain. Sample material is recorded as cDNA or gDNA derived from T cells, B-cell-depleted T cells, or PBMCs.

Sequencing used peripheral blood. The receptor's source is an older woman with acute or convalescent COVID-19. The V gene is TRBV12-3 or TRBV12-4, the J gene TRBJ2-5; 7 bases agree with TRBD1. CDR3 DNA sequence: TGTGCCAGCAGTTTTAACAGGGGTGAGACCCAGTACTTC. As protein: CASSFNRGETQYF.